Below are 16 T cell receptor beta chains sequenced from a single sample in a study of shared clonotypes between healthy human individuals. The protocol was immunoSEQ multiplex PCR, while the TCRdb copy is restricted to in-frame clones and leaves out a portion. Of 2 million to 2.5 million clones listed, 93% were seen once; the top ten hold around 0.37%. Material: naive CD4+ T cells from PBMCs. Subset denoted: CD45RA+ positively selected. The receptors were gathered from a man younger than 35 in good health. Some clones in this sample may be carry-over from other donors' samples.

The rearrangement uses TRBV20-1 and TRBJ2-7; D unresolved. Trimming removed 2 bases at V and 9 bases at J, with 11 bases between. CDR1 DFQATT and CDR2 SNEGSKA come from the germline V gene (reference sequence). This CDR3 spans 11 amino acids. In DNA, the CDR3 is TGCAGTGCTAGAACGCGTGATGGGCAGTACTTC. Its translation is CSARTRDGQYF.

As DNA, the CDR3 is TGCAGCGTTGAATGGGACTTCACCGGGGAGCTGTTTTTT. This encodes CSVEWDFTGELFF. This chain links TRBV29-1 with TRBJ2-2, with D possibly TRBD2 on 6 matching bases. The CDR3 has 13 amino acids. The ends were cut back, 2 bases at V and 4 bases at J, with 8 bases in the middle. Germline CDR1 and CDR2: SQVTM and ANQGSEA.

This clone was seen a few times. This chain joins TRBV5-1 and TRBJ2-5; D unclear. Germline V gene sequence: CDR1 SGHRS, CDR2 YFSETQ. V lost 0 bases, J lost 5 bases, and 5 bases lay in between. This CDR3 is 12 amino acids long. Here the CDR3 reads CASSLADETQYF. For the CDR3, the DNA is TGCGCCAGCAGCTTGGCCGATGAGACCCAGTACTTC. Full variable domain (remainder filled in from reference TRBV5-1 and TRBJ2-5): KAGVTQTPRYLIKTRGQQVTLSCSPISGHRSVSWYQQTPGQGLQFLFEYFSETQRNKGNFPGRFSGRQFSNSRSEMNVSTLELGDSALYLCASSLADETQYFGPGTRLLVL.

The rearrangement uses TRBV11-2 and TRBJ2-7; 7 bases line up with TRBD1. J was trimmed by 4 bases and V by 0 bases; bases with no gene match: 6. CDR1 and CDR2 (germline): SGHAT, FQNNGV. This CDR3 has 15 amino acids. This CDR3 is CASSLDTGRGYEQYF. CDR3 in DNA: TGTGCCAGCAGCTTAGATACGGGCAGGGGGTACGAGCAGTACTTC. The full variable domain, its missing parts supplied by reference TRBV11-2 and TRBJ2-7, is EAGVAQSPRYKIIEKRQSVAFWCNPISGHATLYWYQQILGQGPKLLIQFQNNGVVDDSQLPKDRFSAERLKGVDSTLKIQPAKLEDSAVYLCASSLDTGRGYEQYFGPGTRLTVT.

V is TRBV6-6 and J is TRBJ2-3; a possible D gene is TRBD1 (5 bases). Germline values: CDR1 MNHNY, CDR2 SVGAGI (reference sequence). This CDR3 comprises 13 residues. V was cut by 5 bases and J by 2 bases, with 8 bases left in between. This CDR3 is CASSQGNTDTQYF. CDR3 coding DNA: TGTGCCAGCAGTCAGGGAAACACAGATACGCAGTATTTT.

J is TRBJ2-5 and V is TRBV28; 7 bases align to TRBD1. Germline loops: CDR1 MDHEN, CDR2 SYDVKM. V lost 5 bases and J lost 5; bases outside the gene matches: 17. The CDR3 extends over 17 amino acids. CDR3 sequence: CASSLADRYRGEETQYF. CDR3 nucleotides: TGTGCCAGCAGTCTTGCCGACCGCTACAGGGGTGAGGAGACCCAGTACTTC.

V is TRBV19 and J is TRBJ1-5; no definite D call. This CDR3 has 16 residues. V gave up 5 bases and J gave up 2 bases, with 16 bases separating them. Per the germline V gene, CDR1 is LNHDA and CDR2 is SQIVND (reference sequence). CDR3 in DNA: TGTGCCAGTAGTGGAGGTGTATGGCCGGGCAATCAGCCCCAGCATTTT. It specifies CASSGGVWPGNQPQHF. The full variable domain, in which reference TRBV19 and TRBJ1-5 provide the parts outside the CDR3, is DGGITQSPKYLFRKEGQNVTLSCEQNLNHDAMYWYRQDPGQGLRLIYYSQIVNDFQKGDIAEGYSVSREKKESFPLTVTSAQKNPTAFYLCASSGGVWPGNQPQHFGDGTRLSIL.

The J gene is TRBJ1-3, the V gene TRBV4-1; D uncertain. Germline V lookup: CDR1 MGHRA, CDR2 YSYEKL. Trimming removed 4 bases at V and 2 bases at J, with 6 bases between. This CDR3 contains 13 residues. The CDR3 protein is CASSRRAGNTIYF. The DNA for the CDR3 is TGCGCCAGCAGCCGTAGAGCTGGAAACACCATATATTTT.

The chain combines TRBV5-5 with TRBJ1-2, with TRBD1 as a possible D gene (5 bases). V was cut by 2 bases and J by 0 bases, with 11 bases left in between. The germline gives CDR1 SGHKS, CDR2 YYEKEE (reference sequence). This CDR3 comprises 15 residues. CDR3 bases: TGTGCCAGCAGCTTTGCGGGACCGGCTAACTATGGCTACACCTTC. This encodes CASSFAGPANYGYTF. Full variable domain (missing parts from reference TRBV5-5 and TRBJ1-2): DAGVTQSPTHLIKTRGQQVTLRCSPISGHKSVSWYQQVLGQGPQFIFQYYEKEERGRGNFPDRFSARQFPNYSSELNVNALLLGDSALYLCASSFAGPANYGYTFGSGTRLTVV.

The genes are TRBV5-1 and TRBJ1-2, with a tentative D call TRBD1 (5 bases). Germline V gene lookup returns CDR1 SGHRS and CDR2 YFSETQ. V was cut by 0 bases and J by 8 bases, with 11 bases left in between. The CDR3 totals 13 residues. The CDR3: CASSLAAGEGYTF. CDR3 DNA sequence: TGCGCCAGCAGCTTGGCCGCGGGGGAGGGCTACACCTTC.

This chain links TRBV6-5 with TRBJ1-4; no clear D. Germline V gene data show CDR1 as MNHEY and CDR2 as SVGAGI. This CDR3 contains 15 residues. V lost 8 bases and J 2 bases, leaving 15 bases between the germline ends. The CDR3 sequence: CASLGPTKTNEKLFF. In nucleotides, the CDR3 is TGTGCCAGCCTCGGACCGACGAAGACTAATGAAAAACTGTTTTTT.

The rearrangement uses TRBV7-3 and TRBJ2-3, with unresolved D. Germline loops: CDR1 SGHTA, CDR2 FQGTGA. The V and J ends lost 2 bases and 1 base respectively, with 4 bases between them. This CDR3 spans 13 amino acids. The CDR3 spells CASSLEGTDTQYF. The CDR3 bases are TGTGCCAGCAGCTTAGAGGGCACAGATACGCAGTATTTT.

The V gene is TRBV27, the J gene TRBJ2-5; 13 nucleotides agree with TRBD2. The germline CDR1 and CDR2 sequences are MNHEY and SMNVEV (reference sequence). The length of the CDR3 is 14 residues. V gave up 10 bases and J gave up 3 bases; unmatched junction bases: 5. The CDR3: CATKGLAGEETQYF. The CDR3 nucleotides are TGTGCCACCAAAGGACTAGCGGGGGAAGAGACCCAGTACTTC.

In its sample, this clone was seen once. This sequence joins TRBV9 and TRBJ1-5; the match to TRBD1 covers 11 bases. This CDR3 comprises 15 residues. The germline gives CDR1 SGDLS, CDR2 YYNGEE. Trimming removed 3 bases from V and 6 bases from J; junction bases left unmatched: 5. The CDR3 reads CASSAGQGGGQPQHF. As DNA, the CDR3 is TGTGCCAGCAGCGCGGGACAGGGGGGTGGTCAGCCCCAGCATTTT.

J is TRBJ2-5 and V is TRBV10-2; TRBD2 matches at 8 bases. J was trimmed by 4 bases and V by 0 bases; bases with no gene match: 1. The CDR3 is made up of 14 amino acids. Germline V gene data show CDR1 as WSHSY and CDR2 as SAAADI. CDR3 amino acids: CASSESLAGETQYF. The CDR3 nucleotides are TGCGCCAGCAGTGAGTCCCTAGCGGGAGAGACCCAGTACTTC.

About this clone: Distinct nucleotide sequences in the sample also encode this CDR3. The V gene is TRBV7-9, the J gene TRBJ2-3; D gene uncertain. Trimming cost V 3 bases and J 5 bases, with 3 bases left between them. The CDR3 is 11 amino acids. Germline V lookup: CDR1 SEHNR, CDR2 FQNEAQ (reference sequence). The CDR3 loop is CASSLRDTQYF. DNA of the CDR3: TGTGCCAGCAGCTTGCGAGATACGCAGTATTTT.